This T cell receptor (beta chain) was sequenced during a study of high-grade serous ovarian cancer treatment subgroups. Study summary: Mean per sample: around 13,000 reads, around 7,100 unique TCR beta rearrangements.

Study findings and constraints: Different patients shared almost no repertoire; same-patient tumors shared about 0.1 to 0.79.

Trimming pared 0 bases from V and 1 base from J, leaving 4 bases between. The CDR3 runs to 14 residues. From germline, CDR1 is SGHRS and CDR2 YFSETQ. Remarks on this clone: Its antigen is still unknown.

Tumor tissue was taken before any definitive surgery or chemotherapy was given. TCRdb keeps only in-frame clones here, not all; method: immunoSEQ multiplex PCR. The sample lists about 30,000 clones, under 90% occurring once. The chain couples TRBV5-1 to TRBJ2-2; D is undetermined. The sequence derives from a human donor with high-grade serous ovarian cancer. Sequences were obtained from tumor tissue. The DNA for the CDR3 is TGCGCCAGCAGCTTGGAGGAGAACACCGGGGAGCTGTTTTTT. This sequence encodes CASSLEENTGELFF.